This T cell receptor (beta chain) was identified in a study of blood T cells in healthy people across ages. Findings and limits, study-wide: It was found that TCR beta diversity correlated strongly with the percentage of naive T cells.

This clonotype was detected once. Its antigen is unidentified. An end of the junction differs from the germline gene, which may be a read error. For the second PCR, which ran for roughly 7 to 11 cycles, a sample-barcoded 5' primer and a J-beta primer mix were used. One entry per CDR3 protein, called by TCRdb with MiXCR from the 5' RACE reads. The table has 720,000 or so distinct CDR3 sequences, around 38% seen once. The CDR3 extends over 11 amino acids. The germline V gene encodes CDR1 MNHEY and CDR2 SVGAGI. This clonotype was sampled from a man older than 75 in good health. Sequenced input: blood. This rearrangement joins TRBV6-5 to TRBJ2-7; the D call may be TRBD1 or TRBD2 (6 bases each). The DNA end lines up better with TRBJ2-5; the J call may be wrong. The CDR3 region has the DNA TGTGCCCGCAGGGGAGGAGAGACCCAGTACTTC. Its protein is CARRGGETQYF.